This T cell receptor (beta chain) is from a study of cytomegalovirus exposure and HLA in healthy donors. Study-wide results and limits: In an earlier analysis, productive rearrangement rates for most beta V segments clustered near 87% or 30%.

For this clone: Antigen: not known.

The PCR employed 60 Vbeta primers together with 13 Jbeta primers. The assay was immunoSEQ multiplex PCR, and TCRdb's table has in-frame clones only and misses some. The sample includes over 50,000 clones, approximately 80% of them seen just once. The sequence derives from a man aged 35-49 years in good health and CMV-seronegative. Sequencing input: PBMCs.

DNA of the CDR3: TGTGCCAGCAGCTTGACAGGGGGCGATAACACTGAAGCTTTCTTT. It specifies CASSLTGGDNTEAFF. The chain is built from TRBV7-3 and TRBJ1-1, with TRBD1 matching 10 bases. J was trimmed by 2 bases and V by 3 bases; bases with no gene match: 3. The CDR3 sequence is 15 residues long. Germline assignment: CDR1 SGHTA and CDR2 FQGTGA.